The source of this T cell receptor (beta chain) is a study of T cell responses to AZD1222 COVID-19 vaccine (dated by TCRdb to about 2021). About the full investigation: AZD1222 recipients whose second dose came at about 4 weeks and those whose second dose came at about 12 weeks were combined into one group, since spike-specific TCR depth and breadth did not differ between the two schedules. A total of around 240 trial participants underwent TCR sequencing, of whom 200 to 220 had received two doses of AZD1222 and roughly 26 had received two doses of the MenACWY control vaccine. Enrollment into the trials was organized by age into subgroups of 18-55, 56-69 and 70-plus years, and those subgroups contained around 150, 28 and 57 TCR-sequenced participants, respectively.

The time point label for this specimen denotes: baseline before first vaccination. The vaccinee samples were drawn from two UK trials, COV001 and COV002, one of which was a single-blind randomized controlled phase 2/3 trial testing AZD1222 (ChAdOx1 nCoV-19) in healthy adults. Trial participant PBMC samples were collected at day 0 and day 28 after the second dose for TCRbeta chain sequencing. The paper as a whole reports these results and caveats: Only five to seven AZD1222 recipients were SARS-CoV-2 seropositive at baseline, limiting conclusions about previously exposed vaccinees. Spike-specific TCR breadth and depth rose significantly after two AZD1222 doses compared with day 0 and with MenACWY recipients. Reportedly, almost half of the unique spike-specific TCRs recognized epitopes lying outside the regions that are mutated in the B.1.351 and B.1.1.7 variants. The vaccine-associated CD4 TCRs covered the entire spike protein, and the dominant responses fell in regions 160-218 and 743-854. In the small 56-69-year group, the increase in depth fell short of significance, most likely because of low power. Most participants were white British and females outnumbered males, and the authors suggested that clonal diversity may have been underestimated. Because no day 14 peak-response samples were available, the repertoires could be characterized only after the peak T cell response.

On this clone itself: Its cognate antigen has yet to be identified. Base qualities are not at hand, and no much larger clone is one base apart.

The CDR3 regions of human TCRbeta chains were subjected to immunosequencing. The original methods were these. TCRs in the repertoires were matched against a reference library of SARS-CoV-2-specific TCRs that had been generated with the MIRA antigen-specificity platform. Breadth meant the fraction of unique TCRs that were SARS-CoV-2-associated, whereas depth meant the fraction of total T cells that were SARS-CoV-2-associated. Using the MIRA data, each spike-specific TCR was mapped to the spike region that the TCR reacts to and placed in a CD4 or CD8 class. Log10-transformed breadth and depth values were compared by one-way ANOVA with Sidak's multiple comparisons tests. TCRdb's version of the immuneACCESS table is confined to in-frame rearrangements and falls short of the full clone set. An unresolved V gene accounts for under half of the shortfall where checked; the remainder is of unknown origin. That table is the source of V, J and clone size, and D and trimming were worked out from the DNA. This sample comprises 140,000 to 150,000 clones, roughly nine tenths of them detected only once. The leading ten clones occupy around 1.5% of the sample.

V was cut back by 4 bases and J by 9 bases, leaving a gap of 21 bases between them. Based on the germline V gene, the CDR1 and CDR2 sequences are SQVTM and ANQGSEA. The CDR3 runs 14 amino acids, cysteine and phenylalanine included. Solely the CDR3 DNA is kept, with 42 bases framed from the first base. This receptor was obtained from an adult in good health. In this chain, TRBV29-1 is recombined with TRBJ1-2, and TRBD1 may be the D gene, going by 6 matching bases. This specimen was peripheral blood, taken on day 0 of AZD1222 vaccination. The DNA is TGCAGCGTTGTGGGGACAAGGATGGGGTATAGCTACACCTTC. This yields the protein CSVVGTRMGYSYTF.